This T cell receptor (beta chain) was identified in a study of cytomegalovirus exposure and HLA in healthy donors. Study-wide results and limits: 150 to 200 TCR beta chains were listed as cytomegalovirus-associated. Reports credit the classifier with highly specific, highly sensitive diagnosis of cytomegalovirus status. A later analysis appeared to link common viral pathogens to several of the most significant clusters.

A remark on this clone: Its specificity is unknown.

Researchers ran the PCR with 60 Vbeta and 13 Jbeta primers. Original processing methods: Unique TCR beta chains numbered around 80 million in a later analysis, with 10 million to 14 million shared. Here immunoSEQ multiplex PCR was the method, and the copy in TCRdb shows in-frame clones only, minus some. V, J and clone size are those of that table, while D and trimming were read from the DNA. The sample lists roughly 120,000 clones, about 82% occurring once. Sequenced sample: PBMCs. This TCR came from a man over 45 in good health and CMV-seronegative.

Written as DNA, the CDR3 is TGTGCCAGCAGCCGCCGGAATGAGCAGTTCTTC. As protein: CASSRRNEQFF. This sequence joins TRBV6-5 and TRBJ2-1; D remains ambiguous. Germline lookup yields CDR1 MNHEY and CDR2 SVGAGI. The length of the CDR3 is 11 residues. Trimming pared 6 bases from V and 7 bases from J, leaving 7 bases between.